This T cell receptor beta chain was identified in a study of shared clonotypes between healthy human individuals. TCRdb's copy holds only in-frame clones and misses some; the assay was immunoSEQ multiplex PCR. The repertoire consists of 2 million to 2.5 million clones, with roughly 93% occurring once and the leading ten covering about 0.41%. The sequence derives from a young man in good health. Some clones in this sample may be carry-over from other donors' samples. Input material: naive CD4+ T cells from PBMCs. Documented subset: CD45RA+ positively selected.

The CDR3 nucleotides read TGTGCCAGCAGCGCTAGCGGGGACGACAATGAGCAGTTCTTC. Protein: CASSASGDDNEQFF. The chain employs TRBV9 and TRBJ2-1, with 9 bases fitting TRBD2. There are 14 residues in the CDR3. Per germline, CDR1 SGDLS and CDR2 YYNGEE. Trimming cost V 3 bases and J 5 bases; bases outside gene matches: 3.